The present T cell receptor beta chain was sequenced within a study of T-cell reconstitution after alpha-beta-depleted transplantation in children. The length of the CDR3 is 12 residues. Trimming shortened V by 0 bases and J by 7 bases, and 4 bases separated the two germline ends. Germline CDR1 reads ENHRY; CDR2 reads SYGVKD. TCRbeta library preparation incorporated unique molecular identifiers. TCRdb reprocessed the PCR reads with MiXCR, giving one entry per CDR3 protein. The sample contains some 440,000 distinct CDR3 sequences, roughly 16% of which appear only once. The sample here was PBMCs, mostly from graft donor cells, taken 360 days after TCRalphabeta/CD19-depleted stem cell transplant. The sequence was obtained from a boy in the first two years of life who had a stem cell transplant for Wiskott-Aldrich syndrome, so the T cells may come from the graft donor. This sequence joins TRBV10-3 and TRBJ2-1; D not resolved. This CDR3 is CAISESPNEQFF. The DNA for the CDR3 is TGTGCCATCAGTGAGTCGCCGAATGAGCAGTTCTTC.